This T cell receptor (beta chain) comes out of a study of shared clonotypes between healthy human individuals. V lost 1 base and J lost 1; bases outside the gene matches: 8. CDR3 length: 17 residues. The germline gives CDR1 MNHEY, CDR2 SMNVEV (reference sequence). Assay: immunoSEQ multiplex PCR; the TCRdb copy retains only in-frame clones and omits some. The sample lists roughly 1 million clones; roughly 70% were seen once. The source material was memory CD4+ T cells sorted from blood. Documented subset: CD45RA-negative fraction. The TCR comes from a man younger than 35 in good health. This sequence joins TRBV27 and TRBJ2-3, with 7 bases lining up with TRBD2. The CDR3 spells CASSLFGTSAGTDTQYF. CDR3 nucleotide sequence: TGTGCCAGCAGTTTATTTGGAACTAGCGCCGGCACAGATACGCAGTATTTT.